Listed here are 6 T cell receptor beta chains from one sample, sequenced in a study of blood T cells in healthy people across ages. For the second PCR, which ran for about 7 to 12 cycles, a sample-barcoded 5' primer and a J-beta primer mix were used. TCRdb re-called the 5' RACE reads through MiXCR, storing one row per CDR3 protein. This table holds approximately 2,000,000 distinct CDR3 sequences, approximately 40% found once. Material: blood. The receptors stem from a human donor in good health.

This clonotype was found a few times. The chain carries TRBV10-3 and TRBJ2-5; TRBD2 matches 9 bases. Germline CDR1 and CDR2: ENHRY and SYGVKD. CDR3 length: 17 residues. V gave up 6 bases and J gave up 11 bases; unmatched junction bases: 22. CDR3 sequence (DNA): TGTGCCATCAGCGACCCCCCAGCGGGGGGATTAGCTGGGGAGCAGTACTTC. This translates into CAISDPPAGGLAGEQYF.

J is TRBJ2-7 and V is TRBV20-1; no firm D call. This CDR3 has 15 residues. Germline V lookup: CDR1 DFQATT, CDR2 SNEGSKA (reference sequence). V was cut by 6 bases and J by 3 bases, with 21 bases left in between. The CDR3 is CSASPGSPQYYEQYF. CDR3 sequence (DNA): TGCAGTGCCAGTCCCGGGTCCCCCCAATACTACGAGCAGTACTTC.

The chain combines TRBV20-1 with TRBJ2-7, with TRBD1 matching over 9 bases. Trimming cost V 3 bases and J 4 bases; bases outside gene matches: 7. The CDR3 is 14 amino acids. Per the germline V gene, CDR1 is DFQATT and CDR2 is SNEGSKA (reference sequence). CDR3 amino acids: CSASPGQGNYEQYF. CDR3 bases: TGCAGTGCTAGCCCGGGACAGGGTAATTACGAGCAGTACTTC.

This clonotype was seen only a few times. This sequence joins TRBV7-2 and TRBJ2-4, with D uncertain. Germline V lookup: CDR1 SGHTA, CDR2 FQGNSA. The CDR3 is 16 amino acids. The V end was cut by 3 bases, the J end by 0 bases, with 12 bases between. Here the CDR3 reads CASSFKNTLAKNIQYF. CDR3 DNA: TGTGCCAGCAGCTTTAAGAACACCCTAGCCAAAAACATTCAGTACTTC. Based on the CDR3 plus reference TRBV7-2 and TRBJ2-4, the full variable domain is GAGVSQSPSNKVTEKGKDVELRCDPISGHTALYWYRQSLGQGLEFLIYFQGNSAPDKSGLPSDRFSAERTGGSVSTLTIQRTQQEDSAVYLCASSFKNTLAKNIQYFGAGTRLSVL.

There are a few counts of this clonotype. This chain joins TRBV29-1 and TRBJ2-5; 13 nucleotides align to TRBD2. The germline V gene encodes CDR1 SQVTM and CDR2 ANQGSEA. The CDR3 length is 17 residues. V lost 6 bases, J lost 4 bases, and 14 bases stayed unmatched. CDR3 residues: CSVGGWTSGGLLETQYF. As DNA, the CDR3 is TGCAGCGTCGGAGGGTGGACTAGCGGGGGTTTATTAGAGACCCAGTACTTC.

The J gene is TRBJ2-7, the V gene TRBV10-3; tentatively, D is TRBD1 (7 bases). V shed 10 bases and J shed 3 bases, with 19 bases lying between them. The CDR3 runs 14 residues. CDR1 and CDR2 (germline): ENHRY, SYGVKD. The CDR3 reads CATSGETGFYEQYF. DNA for the CDR3: TGTGCCACCTCGGGAGAGACAGGGTTCTACGAGCAGTACTTC.